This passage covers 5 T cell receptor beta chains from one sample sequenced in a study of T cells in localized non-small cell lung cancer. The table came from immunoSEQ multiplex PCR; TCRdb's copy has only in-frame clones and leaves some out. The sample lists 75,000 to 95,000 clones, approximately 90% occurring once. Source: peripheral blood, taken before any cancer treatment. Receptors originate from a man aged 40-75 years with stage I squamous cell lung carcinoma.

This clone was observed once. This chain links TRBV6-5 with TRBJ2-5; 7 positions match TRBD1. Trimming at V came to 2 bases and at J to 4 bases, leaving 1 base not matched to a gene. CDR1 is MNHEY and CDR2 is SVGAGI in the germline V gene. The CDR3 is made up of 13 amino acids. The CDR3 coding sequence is TGTGCCAGCAGTTACAGGGGGCGAGAGACCCAGTACTTC. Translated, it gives CASSYRGRETQYF.

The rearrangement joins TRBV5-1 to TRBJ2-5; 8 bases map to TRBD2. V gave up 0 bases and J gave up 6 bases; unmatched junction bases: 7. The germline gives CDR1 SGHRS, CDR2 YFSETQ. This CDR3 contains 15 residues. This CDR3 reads CASSLEGLGVQTQYF. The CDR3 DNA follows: TGCGCCAGCAGCTTGGAGGGACTAGGTGTTCAGACCCAGTACTTC.

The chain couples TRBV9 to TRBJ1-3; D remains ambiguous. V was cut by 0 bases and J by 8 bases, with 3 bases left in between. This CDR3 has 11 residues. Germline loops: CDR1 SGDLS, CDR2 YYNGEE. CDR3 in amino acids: CASSVGHTIYF. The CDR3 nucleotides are TGTGCCAGCAGCGTAGGCCACACCATATATTTT.

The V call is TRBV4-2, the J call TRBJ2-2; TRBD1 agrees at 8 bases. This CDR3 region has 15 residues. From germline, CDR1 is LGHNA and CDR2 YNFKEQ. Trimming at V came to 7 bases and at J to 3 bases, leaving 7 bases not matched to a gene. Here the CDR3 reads CASTSGQVYTGELFF. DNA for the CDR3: TGTGCCAGCACCTCGGGACAGGTGTACACCGGGGAGCTGTTTTTT.

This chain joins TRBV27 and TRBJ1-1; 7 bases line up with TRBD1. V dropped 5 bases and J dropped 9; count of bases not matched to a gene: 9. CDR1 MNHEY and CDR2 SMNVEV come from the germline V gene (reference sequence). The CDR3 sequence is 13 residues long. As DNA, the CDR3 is TGTGCCAGCAGTCAACAGGGGACGACCCAAGCTTTCTTT. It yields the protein CASSQQGTTQAFF.